Listed below are T cell receptor beta chains from one sample, sequenced in a study of identical twins. TCRdb processed the 5' RACE reads anew with MiXCR; each CDR3 protein has one entry. This table has hundreds of thousands of distinct CDR3 sequences, roughly 20% appearing once. This sample was shared with a second study, whose subject was T cells expressing NK-cell markers.

Sequenced sample: PBMCs. These receptors all come from a young woman in good health. Both conserved end residues are part of each CDR3. D genes are given only for firm matches. Expanded clones get a size class; other rows say once, few or many, or leave the size out.

CDR3aa: CSARGQINTYNEQFF
len: 15
d_gene: -
abundance: -
v_gene: TRBV20-1
j_gene: TRBJ2-1

CDR3aa: CASSLRDSITDTQYF
len: 15
d_gene: -
abundance: -
v_gene: TRBV6-1
j_gene: TRBJ2-3

CDR3aa: CSATPDGNTEAFF
len: 13
d_gene: -
abundance: -
v_gene: TRBV20-1
j_gene: TRBJ1-1

CDR3aa: CASSWNRDTQYF
len: 12
d_gene: -
abundance: -
v_gene: TRBV5-6
j_gene: TRBJ2-3

CDR3aa: CASSLGTSGDPKFF
len: 14
d_gene: TRBD2
abundance: -
v_gene: TRBV5-1
j_gene: TRBJ2-1

CDR3aa: CAISEGGRAIEQYF
len: 14
d_gene: TRBD2
abundance: few
v_gene: TRBV10-3
j_gene: TRBJ2-7

CDR3aa: CASSLGASGNYGYTF
len: 15
d_gene: -
abundance: -
v_gene: TRBV12-3/TRBV12-4
j_gene: TRBJ1-2

CDR3aa: CASSFYGDEQYF
len: 12
d_gene: -
abundance: few
v_gene: TRBV12-3/TRBV12-4
j_gene: TRBJ2-7

CDR3aa: CASRGAGLNEQYF
len: 13
d_gene: -
abundance: -
v_gene: TRBV27
j_gene: TRBJ2-7

CDR3aa: CAISASGADSYEQYF
len: 15
d_gene: -
abundance: few
v_gene: TRBV10-3
j_gene: TRBJ2-7

CDR3aa: CASSLGARGEQFF
len: 13
d_gene: -
abundance: -
v_gene: TRBV7-6
j_gene: TRBJ2-1

CDR3aa: CSATLAGGPNEQFF
len: 14
d_gene: TRBD2
abundance: many
v_gene: TRBV20-1
j_gene: TRBJ2-1

CDR3aa: CASSRDTEAFF
len: 11
d_gene: -
abundance: many
v_gene: TRBV5-1
j_gene: TRBJ1-1

CDR3aa: CSARGLAGGSEQYF
len: 14
d_gene: TRBD2
abundance: once
v_gene: TRBV20-1
j_gene: TRBJ2-7

CDR3aa: CATSRAHSNQPQHF
len: 14
d_gene: -
abundance: -
v_gene: TRBV15
j_gene: TRBJ1-5

CDR3aa: CASRGQFFEAFF
len: 12
d_gene: TRBD1
abundance: -
v_gene: TRBV6-2/TRBV6-3
j_gene: TRBJ1-1

CDR3aa: CASSQFGDSPGDF
len: 13
d_gene: -
abundance: -
v_gene: TRBV7-2
j_gene: TRBJ2-3

CDR3aa: CATSPRTANTGELFF
len: 15
d_gene: -
abundance: -
v_gene: TRBV15
j_gene: TRBJ2-2

CDR3aa: CASSFGIAGLNEQFF
len: 15
d_gene: TRBD2
abundance: -
v_gene: TRBV11-3
j_gene: TRBJ2-1

CDR3aa: CASGRLANYEQYF
len: 13
d_gene: TRBD2
abundance: -
v_gene: TRBV6-1
j_gene: TRBJ2-7

CDR3aa: CASSSTAGTRETQYF
len: 15
d_gene: TRBD2
abundance: few
v_gene: TRBV6-5
j_gene: TRBJ2-5

CDR3aa: CSVEDQTGSSYEQYF
len: 15
d_gene: -
abundance: -
v_gene: TRBV29-1
j_gene: TRBJ2-7

CDR3aa: CASGGGTGGPYEQYF
len: 15
d_gene: TRBD1
abundance: -
v_gene: TRBV12-5
j_gene: TRBJ2-7